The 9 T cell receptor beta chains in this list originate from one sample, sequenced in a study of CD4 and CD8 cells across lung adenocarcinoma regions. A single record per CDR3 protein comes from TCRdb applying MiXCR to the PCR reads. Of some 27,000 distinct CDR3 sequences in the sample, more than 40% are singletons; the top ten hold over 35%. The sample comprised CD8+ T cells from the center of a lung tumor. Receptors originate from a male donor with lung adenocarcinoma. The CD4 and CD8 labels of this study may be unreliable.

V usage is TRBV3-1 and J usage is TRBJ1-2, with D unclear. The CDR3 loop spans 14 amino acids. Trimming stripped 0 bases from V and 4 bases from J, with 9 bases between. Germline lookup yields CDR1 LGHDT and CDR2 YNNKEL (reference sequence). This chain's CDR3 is CASSQDTRPYGYTF. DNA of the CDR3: TGTGCCAGCAGCCAAGATACGAGACCCTATGGCTACACCTTC.

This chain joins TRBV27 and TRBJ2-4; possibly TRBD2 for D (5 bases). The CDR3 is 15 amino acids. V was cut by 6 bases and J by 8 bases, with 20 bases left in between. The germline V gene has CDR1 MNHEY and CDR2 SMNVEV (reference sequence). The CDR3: CASSLEVGAQDIQYF. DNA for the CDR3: TGTGCCAGCAGCCTGGAGGTGGGAGCGCAGGACATTCAGTACTTC.

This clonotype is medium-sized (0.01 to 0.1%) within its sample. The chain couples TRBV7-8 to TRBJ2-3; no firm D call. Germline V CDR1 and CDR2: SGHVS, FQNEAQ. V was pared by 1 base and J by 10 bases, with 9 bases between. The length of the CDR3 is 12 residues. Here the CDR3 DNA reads TGTGCCAGCAGCTTAGGCCAAACAGCGCAGTATTTT. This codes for CASSLGQTAQYF.

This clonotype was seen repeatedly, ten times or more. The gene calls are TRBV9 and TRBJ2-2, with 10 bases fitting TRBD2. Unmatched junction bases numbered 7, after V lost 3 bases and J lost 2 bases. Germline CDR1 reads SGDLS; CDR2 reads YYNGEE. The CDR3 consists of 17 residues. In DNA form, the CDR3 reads TGTGCCAGCAGCGATTCAACTAGCGGGGAAAACACCGGGGAGCTGTTTTTT. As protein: CASSDSTSGENTGELFF.

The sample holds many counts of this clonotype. The CDR3 DNA follows: TGTGCCAGCAGCCCGGGACTAGAAGCTCTGTGGGGCCAGTTCTTC. This sequence encodes CASSPGLEALWGQFF. The chain uses TRBV6-5 and TRBJ2-1, with 8 bases identical to TRBD2. V was pared by 6 bases and J by 13 bases, with 17 bases of the junction left unmatched. Germline V gene lookup returns CDR1 MNHEY and CDR2 SVGAGI. CDR3 size: 15 residues.

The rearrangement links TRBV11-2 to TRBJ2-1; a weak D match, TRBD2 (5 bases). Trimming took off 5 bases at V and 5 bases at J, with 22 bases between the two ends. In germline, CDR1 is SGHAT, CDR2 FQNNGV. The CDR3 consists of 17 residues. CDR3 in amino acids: CASSPYPRRTENNEQFF. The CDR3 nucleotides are TGTGCCAGCAGCCCCTATCCGCGGAGGACTGAGAACAATGAGCAGTTCTTC. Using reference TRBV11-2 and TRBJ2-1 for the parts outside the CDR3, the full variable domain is EAGVAQSPRYKIIEKRQSVAFWCNPISGHATLYWYQQILGQGPKLLIQFQNNGVVDDSQLPKDRFSAERLKGVDSTLKIQPAKLEDSAVYLCASSPYPRRTENNEQFFGPGTRLTVL.

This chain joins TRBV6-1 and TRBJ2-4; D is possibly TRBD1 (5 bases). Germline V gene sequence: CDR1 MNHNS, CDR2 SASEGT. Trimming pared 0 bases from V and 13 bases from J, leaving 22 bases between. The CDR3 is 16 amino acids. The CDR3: CASSEAGQCGTDTQYF. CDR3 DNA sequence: TGTGCCAGCAGTGAAGCGGGGCAGTGCGGCACAGATACGCAGTACTTC.

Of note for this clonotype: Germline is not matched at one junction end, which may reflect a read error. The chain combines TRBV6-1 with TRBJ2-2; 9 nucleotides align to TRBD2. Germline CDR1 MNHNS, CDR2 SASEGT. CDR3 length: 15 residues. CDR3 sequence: CASRSSGVSTGELYF. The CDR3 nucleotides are TGTGCCAGCAGGTCTAGCGGGGTGTCCACAGGGGAGCTGTATTTT.

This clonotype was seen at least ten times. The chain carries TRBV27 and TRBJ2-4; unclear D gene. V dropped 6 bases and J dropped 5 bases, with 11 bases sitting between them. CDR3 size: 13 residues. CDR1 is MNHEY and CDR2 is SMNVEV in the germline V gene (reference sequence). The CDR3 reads CASRGFVENIQYF. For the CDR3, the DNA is TGTGCCAGCAGAGGGTTTGTAGAAAACATTCAGTACTTC.